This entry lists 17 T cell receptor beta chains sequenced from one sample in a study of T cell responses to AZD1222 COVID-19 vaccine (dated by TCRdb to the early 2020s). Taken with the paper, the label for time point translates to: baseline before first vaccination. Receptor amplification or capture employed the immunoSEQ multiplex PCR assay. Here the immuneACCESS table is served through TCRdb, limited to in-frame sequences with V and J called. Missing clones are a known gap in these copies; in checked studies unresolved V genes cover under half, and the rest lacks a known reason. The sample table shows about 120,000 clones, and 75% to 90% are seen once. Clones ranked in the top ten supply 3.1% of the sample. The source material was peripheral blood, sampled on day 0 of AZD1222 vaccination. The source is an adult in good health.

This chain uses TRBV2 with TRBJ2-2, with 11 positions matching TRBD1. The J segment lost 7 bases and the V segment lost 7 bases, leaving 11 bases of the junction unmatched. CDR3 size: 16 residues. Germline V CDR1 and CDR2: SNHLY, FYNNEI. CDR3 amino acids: CASTISRDRGFGELFF. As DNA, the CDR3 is TGTGCCAGCACCATCTCCCGGGACAGGGGGTTCGGGGAGCTGTTTTTT.

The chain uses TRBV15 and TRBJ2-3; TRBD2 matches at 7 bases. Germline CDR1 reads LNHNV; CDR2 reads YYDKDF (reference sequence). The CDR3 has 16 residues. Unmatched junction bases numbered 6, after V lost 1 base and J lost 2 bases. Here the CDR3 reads CATSRGSAGLTDTQYF. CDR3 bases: TGTGCCACCAGCAGAGGCTCAGCGGGGCTCACAGATACGCAGTATTTT.

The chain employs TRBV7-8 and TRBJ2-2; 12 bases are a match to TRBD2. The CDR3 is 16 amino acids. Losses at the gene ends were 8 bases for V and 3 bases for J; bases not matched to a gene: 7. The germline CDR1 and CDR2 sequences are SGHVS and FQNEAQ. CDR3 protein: CASRGLAGLDTGELFF. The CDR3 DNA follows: TGTGCCAGCCGGGGACTAGCGGGTTTGGACACCGGGGAGCTGTTTTTT.

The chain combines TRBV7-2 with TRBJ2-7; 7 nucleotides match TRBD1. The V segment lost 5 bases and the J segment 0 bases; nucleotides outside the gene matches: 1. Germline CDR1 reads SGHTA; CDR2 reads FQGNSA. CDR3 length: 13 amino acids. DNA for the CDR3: TGTGCCAGCAGCGGGACAGCCTCCTACGAGCAGTACTTC. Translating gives CASSGTASYEQYF.

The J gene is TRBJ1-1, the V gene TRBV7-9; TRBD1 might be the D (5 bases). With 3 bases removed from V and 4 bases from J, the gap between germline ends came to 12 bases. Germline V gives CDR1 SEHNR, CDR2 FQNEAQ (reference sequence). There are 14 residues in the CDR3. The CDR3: CASSFQGVGTEAFF. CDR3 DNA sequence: TGTGCCAGCAGCTTCCAGGGAGTGGGCACTGAAGCTTTCTTT.

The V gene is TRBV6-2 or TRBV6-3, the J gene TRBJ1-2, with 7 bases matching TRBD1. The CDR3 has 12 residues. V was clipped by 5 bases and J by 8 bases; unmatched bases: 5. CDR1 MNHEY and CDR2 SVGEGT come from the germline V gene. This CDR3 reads CASSPGQVGYTF. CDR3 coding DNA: TGTGCCAGCAGTCCCGGACAGGTGGGCTACACCTTC.

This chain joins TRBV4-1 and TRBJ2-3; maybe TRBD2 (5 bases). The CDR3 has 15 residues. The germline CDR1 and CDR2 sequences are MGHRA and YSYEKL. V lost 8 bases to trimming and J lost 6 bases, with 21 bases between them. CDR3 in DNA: TGCGCCAGCCGACCGCTAGCTAGGGTCCCGGATACGCAGTATTTT. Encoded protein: CASRPLARVPDTQYF.

In DNA form, the CDR3 reads TGCGCCAGCAGCCAAGGCGTATCTAATGAAAAACTGTTTTTT. Amino acid sequence: CASSQGVSNEKLFF. The rearrangement uses TRBV4-3 and TRBJ1-4; D is unclear. From germline, CDR1 is LGHNA and CDR2 YSLEER. The CDR3 sequence is 14 residues long. With 1 base removed from V and 3 bases from J, the gap between germline ends came to 6 bases.

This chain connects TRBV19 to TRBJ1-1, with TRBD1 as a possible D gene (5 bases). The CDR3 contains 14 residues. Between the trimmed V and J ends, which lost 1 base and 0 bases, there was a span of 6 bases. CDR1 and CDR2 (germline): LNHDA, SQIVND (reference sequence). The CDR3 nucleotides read TGTGCCAGTAGTATAGCAGGGCTGAACACTGAAGCTTTCTTT. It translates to CASSIAGLNTEAFF.

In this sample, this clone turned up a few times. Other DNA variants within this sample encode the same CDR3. Here the CDR3 DNA reads TGTGCCAGCAGTCCGGGGACAGGAGGGCAGCCCCAGCATTTT. It codes for CASSPGTGGQPQHF. This chain connects TRBV27 to TRBJ1-5; 8 bases are shared with TRBD1. With V trimmed by 5 bases and J by 7 bases, 7 bases remained unmatched. This CDR3 region has 14 residues. Germline CDR1 is MNHEY and CDR2 is SMNVEV (reference sequence).

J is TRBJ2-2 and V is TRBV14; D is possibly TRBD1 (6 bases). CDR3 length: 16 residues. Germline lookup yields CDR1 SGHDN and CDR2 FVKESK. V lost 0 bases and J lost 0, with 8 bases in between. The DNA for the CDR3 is TGTGCCAGCAGCCAAGATAGGACAGCGAACACCGGGGAGCTGTTTTTT. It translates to CASSQDRTANTGELFF.

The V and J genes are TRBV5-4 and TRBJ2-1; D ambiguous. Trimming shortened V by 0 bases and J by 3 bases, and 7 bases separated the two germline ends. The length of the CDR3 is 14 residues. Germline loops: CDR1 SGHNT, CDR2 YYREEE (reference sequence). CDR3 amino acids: CASSLGAGYNEQFF. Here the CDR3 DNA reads TGTGCCAGCAGCTTGGGCGCTGGCTACAATGAGCAGTTCTTC.

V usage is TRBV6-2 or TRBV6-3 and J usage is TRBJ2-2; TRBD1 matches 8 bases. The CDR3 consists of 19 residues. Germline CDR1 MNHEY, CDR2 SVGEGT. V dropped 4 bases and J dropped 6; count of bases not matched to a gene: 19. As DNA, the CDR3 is TGTGCCAGCAGTTCACGTAATTTAATCGATGCAGGGGGCCCCGGGGAGCTGTTTTTT. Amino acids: CASSSRNLIDAGGPGELFF.

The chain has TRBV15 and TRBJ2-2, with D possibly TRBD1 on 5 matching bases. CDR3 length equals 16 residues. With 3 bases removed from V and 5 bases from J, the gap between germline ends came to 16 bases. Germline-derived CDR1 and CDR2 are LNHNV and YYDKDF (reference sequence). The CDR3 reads CATSRGPDMGTGELFF. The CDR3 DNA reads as TGTGCCACCAGCAGGGGGCCCGATATGGGGACCGGGGAGCTGTTTTTT.

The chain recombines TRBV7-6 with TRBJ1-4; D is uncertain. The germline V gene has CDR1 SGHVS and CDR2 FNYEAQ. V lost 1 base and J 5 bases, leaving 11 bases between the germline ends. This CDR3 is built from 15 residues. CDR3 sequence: CASSLGPGPNEKLFF. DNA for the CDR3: TGTGCCAGCAGCTTAGGGCCGGGTCCAAATGAAAAACTGTTTTTT.

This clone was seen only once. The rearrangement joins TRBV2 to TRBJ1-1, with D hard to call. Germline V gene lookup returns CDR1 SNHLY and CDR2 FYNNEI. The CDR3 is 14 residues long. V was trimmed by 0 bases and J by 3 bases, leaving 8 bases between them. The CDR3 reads CASSEAVFDTEAFF. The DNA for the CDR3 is TGTGCCAGCAGTGAAGCGGTGTTCGACACTGAAGCTTTCTTT.

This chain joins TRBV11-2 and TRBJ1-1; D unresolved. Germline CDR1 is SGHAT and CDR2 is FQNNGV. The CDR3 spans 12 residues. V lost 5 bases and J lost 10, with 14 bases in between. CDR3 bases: TGTGCCAGCAGCCCGGGCGCTTGGGGAGCTTTCTTT. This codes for CASSPGAWGAFF.